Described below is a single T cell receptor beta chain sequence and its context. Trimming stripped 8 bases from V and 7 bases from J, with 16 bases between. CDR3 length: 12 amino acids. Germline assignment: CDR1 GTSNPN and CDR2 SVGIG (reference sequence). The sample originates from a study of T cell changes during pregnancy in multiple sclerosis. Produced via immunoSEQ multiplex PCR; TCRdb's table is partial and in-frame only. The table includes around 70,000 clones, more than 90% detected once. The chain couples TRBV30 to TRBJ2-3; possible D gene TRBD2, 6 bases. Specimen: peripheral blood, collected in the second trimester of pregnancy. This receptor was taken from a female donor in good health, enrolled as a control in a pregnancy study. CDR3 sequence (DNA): TGTGCCGGACTGAGGCGGGGTAATACGCAGTATTTT. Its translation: CAGLRRGNTQYF.